This T cell receptor beta chain was found in a study of prognosis after radiotherapy for stage I lung cancer. The authors amplified TCR beta CDR3 from genomic DNA using two-round multiplex PCR. Gene-specific TRBV and TRBJ primers were used in PCR round one. TCRdb processed the multiplex PCR reads anew with MiXCR; each CDR3 protein has one entry. The sample records about 47,000 distinct CDR3 sequences, less than 35% being singletons. This CDR3 is built from 16 residues. CDR1 is SGHRS, CDR2 YFSETQ, per germline. Trimming cost V 4 bases and J 1 base, with 15 bases left between them. The chain combines TRBV5-1 with TRBJ1-3; D gene unclear. This clonotype was obtained from a donor over 45 with non-small cell lung cancer. This sample comprised PBMCs, obtained before or after stereotactic body radiation therapy (not recorded which). This CDR3 reads CASSKGLLESGNTIYF. The CDR3, as DNA: TGCGCCAGCAGCAAGGGCCTTTTGGAATCTGGAAACACCATATATTTT.